The rows below give T cell receptor beta chains drawn from one sample of a study of blood T cells in healthy people across ages. One entry per CDR3 protein results from TCRdb running MiXCR on the 5' RACE reads. The sample lists 850,000 to 1,000,000 distinct CDR3 sequences; around 48% were seen once. Sample: blood. Receptor source: a man aged 30-40 years in good health. Each CDR3 is given with its conserved first and last residue. A D gene is named only where the DNA matches it firmly. Clone size, where shown, is once, few, many, or a class for clones that have expanded.

j_gene: TRBJ2-7
v_gene: TRBV13
abundance: -
d_gene: -
CDR3nt: TGTGCCAGCAGCTCGCAGGGGATCTACGAGCAGTACTTC
CDR3aa: CASSSQGIYEQYF

j_gene: TRBJ2-1
v_gene: TRBV29-1
abundance: few
d_gene: -
CDR3nt: TGCAGCGTTGAAGATGAGGGGGGTGAGCAGTTCTTC
CDR3aa: CSVEDEGGEQFF

j_gene: TRBJ2-1
v_gene: TRBV6-6
abundance: -
d_gene: -
CDR3nt: TGTGTCAGCAGTGCCCCGGGGCAGATGAATGAGCAGTTCTTC
CDR3aa: CVSSAPGQMNEQFF

j_gene: TRBJ2-3
v_gene: TRBV12-3/TRBV12-4
abundance: once
d_gene: TRBD2
CDR3nt: TGTGCCAGCAGTTTGGCGGGGGGCTTCACAGATACGCAGTATTTT
CDR3aa: CASSLAGGFTDTQYF

j_gene: TRBJ2-1
v_gene: TRBV3-1
abundance: few
d_gene: TRBD2
CDR3nt: TGTGCCAGCAGCCAAGATCTTAGCGGGGGGGCCCGGAGCTCCTACAATGAGCAGTTCTTC
CDR3aa: CASSQDLSGGARSSYNEQFF

j_gene: TRBJ1-1
v_gene: TRBV9
abundance: -
d_gene: -
CDR3nt: TGTGCCAGCAGCGCTATGATGAACACTGAAGCTTTCTTT
CDR3aa: CASSAMMNTEAFF

j_gene: TRBJ1-2
v_gene: TRBV9
abundance: -
d_gene: -
CDR3nt: TGTGCCAGCAGCGTAGGGGGTCCCTGGGGCTACACCTTC
CDR3aa: CASSVGGPWGYTF

j_gene: TRBJ2-5
v_gene: TRBV2
abundance: -
d_gene: TRBD1
CDR3nt: TGTGCCAGCAGCGGGACAGGGGGCCTCCAAGAGACCCAGTACTTC
CDR3aa: CASSGTGGLQETQYF

j_gene: TRBJ2-2
v_gene: TRBV11-2
abundance: -
d_gene: -
CDR3nt: TGTGCCAGCAGCTTTGGACAGATGACCGGGGAGCTGTTTTTT
CDR3aa: CASSFGQMTGELFF

j_gene: TRBJ2-1
v_gene: TRBV7-2
abundance: few
d_gene: -
CDR3nt: TGTGCCAGCAGCTTAGCCTCGAACCGTAACGATGAGCAGTTCTTC
CDR3aa: CASSLASNRNDEQFF

j_gene: TRBJ2-3
v_gene: TRBV12-3/TRBV12-4
abundance: -
d_gene: -
CDR3nt: TGTGCCAGCAGTAGAGTAGCTGCGGATACGCAGTATTTT
CDR3aa: CASSRVAADTQYF

j_gene: TRBJ2-7
v_gene: TRBV5-1
abundance: once
d_gene: TRBD1
CDR3nt: TGCGCCAGCAGCTTCGGGACAGTAGTTGGTACCGAGCAGTACTTC
CDR3aa: CASSFGTVVGTEQYF

j_gene: TRBJ2-5
v_gene: TRBV11-1
abundance: -
d_gene: -
CDR3nt: TGTGCCAGCAGCTCACCCTTCACCTTATCTGAGGAGACCCAGTACTTC
CDR3aa: CASSSPFTLSEETQYF

j_gene: TRBJ1-1
v_gene: TRBV9
abundance: -
d_gene: -
CDR3nt: TGTGCCAGCAGCGTAGGGCCTGCCACTGAAGCTTTCTTT
CDR3aa: CASSVGPATEAFF

j_gene: TRBJ1-1
v_gene: TRBV29-1
abundance: -
d_gene: TRBD1
CDR3nt: TGCAGCGTTTGGGACAGGGGGGACACTGAAGCTTTCTTT
CDR3aa: CSVWDRGDTEAFF

j_gene: TRBJ2-1
v_gene: TRBV10-3
abundance: -
d_gene: -
CDR3nt: TGTGCCATCGGTGGTGACAGGAACAATGAGCAGTTCTTC
CDR3aa: CAIGGDRNNEQFF

j_gene: TRBJ2-7
v_gene: TRBV27
abundance: few
d_gene: -
CDR3nt: TGTGCCAGCAGTTTTCAGGGCAGAAACTACGAGCAGTACTTC
CDR3aa: CASSFQGRNYEQYF

j_gene: TRBJ2-2
v_gene: TRBV6-6
abundance: -
d_gene: TRBD2
CDR3nt: TGTGCCAGCAGCCCCCCTGGGGGGGTCCTAGGACCCGGGGAGCTGTTTTTT
CDR3aa: CASSPPGGVLGPGELFF

j_gene: TRBJ1-1
v_gene: TRBV9
abundance: few
d_gene: -
CDR3nt: TGTGCCAGCAGCTCTCGGACGGATACCCCAACTGAAGCTTTCTTT
CDR3aa: CASSSRTDTPTEAFF

j_gene: TRBJ2-7
v_gene: TRBV6-5
abundance: few
d_gene: TRBD1
CDR3nt: TGTGCCTGCGGGACAGGGGGCAACGAGCAGTACTTC
CDR3aa: CACGTGGNEQYF

j_gene: TRBJ2-7
v_gene: TRBV5-1
abundance: few
d_gene: TRBD1
CDR3nt: TGCGCCAGCAGCTTCGAACCGGGACAGGGCTACGAGCAGTACTTC
CDR3aa: CASSFEPGQGYEQYF

j_gene: TRBJ1-5
v_gene: TRBV4-1
abundance: few
d_gene: -
CDR3nt: TGCGCCAGCAGCCAAGATATTAATCAGCCCCAGCATTTT
CDR3aa: CASSQDINQPQHF

j_gene: TRBJ2-7
v_gene: TRBV3-1
abundance: -
d_gene: -
CDR3nt: TGTGCCAGCAGCCCAACTGGACAGCGAACCGAGCAGTACTTC
CDR3aa: CASSPTGQRTEQYF

j_gene: TRBJ2-3
v_gene: TRBV20-1
abundance: -
d_gene: -
CDR3nt: TGCAGTGCTAGAATGGGCGCAGATACGCAGTATTTT
CDR3aa: CSARMGADTQYF

j_gene: TRBJ2-1
v_gene: TRBV4-1
abundance: -
d_gene: -
CDR3nt: TGCGCCAGCAGCCAAGATGGGGCCGGATACAATGGGCAGTTCTTC
CDR3aa: CASSQDGAGYNGQFF

j_gene: TRBJ2-1
v_gene: TRBV4-2
abundance: -
d_gene: -
CDR3nt: TGTGCCAGCAGCCAAGATAGAAGTGCTAATGAGCAGTTCTTC
CDR3aa: CASSQDRSANEQFF

j_gene: TRBJ2-7
v_gene: TRBV7-6
abundance: once
d_gene: -
CDR3nt: TGTGCCAGCAGCTTCCTCAAGTGTGAGCAGTACTTC
CDR3aa: CASSFLKCEQYF

j_gene: TRBJ2-3
v_gene: TRBV6-5
abundance: -
d_gene: TRBD1
CDR3nt: TGTGCCAGCCAGACAGGGGAAGCGCAGTATTTT
CDR3aa: CASQTGEAQYF

j_gene: TRBJ1-1
v_gene: TRBV12-3/TRBV12-4
abundance: -
d_gene: TRBD1
CDR3nt: TGTGCCAGCAGGATCAGGACAGGGGAGAGAACTGAAGCTTTCTTT
CDR3aa: CASRIRTGERTEAFF

j_gene: TRBJ1-5
v_gene: TRBV28
abundance: -
d_gene: -
CDR3nt: TGTGCCAGCAGCCCTTCTTGGGGCGGCAATCAGCCCCAGCATTTT
CDR3aa: CASSPSWGGNQPQHF

j_gene: TRBJ2-3
v_gene: TRBV15
abundance: -
d_gene: -
CDR3nt: TGTGCCACCAGCAGAGATCAAAGCAGTACGCAGTATTTT
CDR3aa: CATSRDQSSTQYF

j_gene: TRBJ1-2
v_gene: TRBV29-1
abundance: few
d_gene: TRBD1
CDR3nt: TGCAGCGTCGCTTGGGGTCGCCGGGACAGGGTATTTGGCTACACCTTC
CDR3aa: CSVAWGRRDRVFGYTF

j_gene: TRBJ2-3
v_gene: TRBV27
abundance: -
d_gene: TRBD1
CDR3nt: TGTGCCAGCAGTAAACGGACAGGGAGCTTAAACACAGATACGCAGTATTTT
CDR3aa: CASSKRTGSLNTDTQYF